The 8 T cell receptor beta chains in this list originate from one sample, sequenced in a study of beta chain features in type 1 diabetes. The authors reverse transcribed all of the isolated RNA, so sequencing captured expressed TCRB transcripts. The table came from immunoSEQ multiplex PCR; TCRdb's copy has only in-frame clones and leaves some out. The sample records some 100,000 clones, roughly 43% being singletons. The sequenced sample consisted of stem cell memory CD4+ T cells from blood. Receptors were obtained from a woman aged 18-29 years in good health.

This clone was counted between two and nine times. The rearrangement uses TRBV28 and TRBJ1-5; D ambiguous. Trimming stripped 4 bases from V and 13 bases from J, with 17 bases between. Germline loops: CDR1 MDHEN, CDR2 SYDVKM. The CDR3 runs to 13 residues. This CDR3 reads CASSSSNGRLQHF. For the CDR3, the DNA is TGTGCCAGCAGTTCCAGTAATGGGCGCCTGCAGCATTTT.

The chain joins TRBV10-3 to TRBJ2-1; 13 bases are a match to TRBD2. The CDR3 length is 13 residues. J lost 8 bases, V lost 9 bases, and 4 bases had no gene match. Germline assignment: CDR1 ENHRY and CDR2 SYGVKD. The CDR3, as DNA: TGTGCCATTGGGACTAGCGGGAAAGATGAGCAGTTCTTC. Its translation is CAIGTSGKDEQFF.

V is TRBV2 and J is TRBJ1-1, with 8 positions matching TRBD1. Germline CDR1 reads SNHLY; CDR2 reads FYNNEI. The CDR3 covers 19 residues. J gave up 1 base and V 7 bases, and 20 bases lay outside the gene matches. In DNA, the CDR3 is TGTGCCAGCATCGTCCCCCCTTTTCAGGGGGCTTTACGGAACACTGAAGCTTTCTTT. This codes for CASIVPPFQGALRNTEAFF.

The CDR3 DNA is TGTGCCAGCAGCTTAGAACTTCACTACGAGCAGTACTTC. It yields the protein CASSLELHYEQYF. This chain connects TRBV7-9 to TRBJ2-7; D gene unclear. The length of the CDR3 is 13 residues. The germline CDR1 and CDR2 sequences are SEHNR and FQNEAQ (reference sequence). Trimming removed 1 base at V and 3 bases at J, with 7 bases between.

This clone was seen more than once but under ten times. CDR3 amino acids: CATRLAGGYNEQFF. The CDR3 nucleotides are TGTGCCACCCGACTAGCGGGAGGCTACAATGAGCAGTTCTTC. The chain couples TRBV2 to TRBJ2-1, with TRBD2 matching 13 bases. Trimming removed 10 bases from V and 3 bases from J; junction bases left unmatched: 3. In germline, CDR1 is SNHLY, CDR2 FYNNEI. The CDR3 sequence is 14 residues long.

This clone was seen a few times. The chain has TRBV29-1 and TRBJ1-1; perhaps TRBD1 as D (5 bases). The germline CDR1 and CDR2 sequences are SQVTM and ANQGSEA. This CDR3 region has 13 residues. Deletions cut 2 bases from V and 4 bases from J, with 11 bases between. This chain's CDR3 is CSVEWGGSTEAFF. The CDR3 region has the DNA TGCAGCGTTGAATGGGGGGGTAGCACTGAAGCTTTCTTT.

This clone was observed a few times. The rearrangement joins TRBV29-1 to TRBJ2-4; 7 bases match TRBD2. V was pared by 4 bases and J by 9 bases, with 9 bases of the junction left unmatched. The CDR3 loop spans 13 amino acids. Germline CDR1 and CDR2: SQVTM and ANQGSEA. CDR3 protein: CSVVRGGESIQYF. The DNA for the CDR3 is TGCAGCGTTGTTAGGGGAGGGGAAAGCATTCAGTACTTC.

There are a few counts of this clone. This sequence joins TRBV7-2 and TRBJ2-1, with a weak D call TRBD1 (6 bases). The CDR3 is 18 amino acids. Germline values: CDR1 SGHTA, CDR2 FQGNSA. V lost 1 base, J lost 4 bases, and 20 bases lay in between. CDR3 region: CASSLVSTGGNPYNEQFF. CDR3 DNA: TGTGCCAGCAGCTTAGTATCGACAGGTGGAAACCCGTACAATGAGCAGTTCTTC.